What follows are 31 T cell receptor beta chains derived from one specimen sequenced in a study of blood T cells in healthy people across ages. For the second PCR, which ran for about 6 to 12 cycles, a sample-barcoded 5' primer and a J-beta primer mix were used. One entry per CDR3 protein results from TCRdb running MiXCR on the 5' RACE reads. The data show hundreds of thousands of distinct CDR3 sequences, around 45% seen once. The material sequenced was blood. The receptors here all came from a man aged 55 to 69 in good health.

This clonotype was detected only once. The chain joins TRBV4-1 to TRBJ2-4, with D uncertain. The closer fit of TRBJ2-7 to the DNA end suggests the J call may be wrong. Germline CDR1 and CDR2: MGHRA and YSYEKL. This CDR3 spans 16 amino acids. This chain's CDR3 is CASSQEGSTYPYEQYF. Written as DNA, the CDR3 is TGCGCCAGCAGCCAAGAGGGGTCGACTTACCCCTACGAGCAGTACTTC.

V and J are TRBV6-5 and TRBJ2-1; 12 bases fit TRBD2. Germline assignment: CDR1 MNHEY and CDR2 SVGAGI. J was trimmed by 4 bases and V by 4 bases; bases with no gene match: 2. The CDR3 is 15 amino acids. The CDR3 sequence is CASSWTSGAYNEQFF. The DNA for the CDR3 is TGTGCCAGCAGTTGGACTAGCGGGGCTTACAATGAGCAGTTCTTC.

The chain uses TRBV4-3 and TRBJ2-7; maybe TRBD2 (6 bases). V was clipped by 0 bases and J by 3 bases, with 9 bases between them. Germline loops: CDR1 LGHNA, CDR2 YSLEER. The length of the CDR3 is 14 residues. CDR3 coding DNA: TGCGCCAGCAGCCAAGAGGGAGGATTCTACGAGCAGTACTTC. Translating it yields CASSQEGGFYEQYF.

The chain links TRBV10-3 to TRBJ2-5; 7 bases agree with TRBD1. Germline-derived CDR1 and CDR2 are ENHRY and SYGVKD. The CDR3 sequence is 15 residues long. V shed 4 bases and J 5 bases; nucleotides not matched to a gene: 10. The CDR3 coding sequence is TGTGCCATCAGTGTCGGTTTAGGGGGCCGGGAGACCCAGTACTTC. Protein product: CAISVGLGGRETQYF.

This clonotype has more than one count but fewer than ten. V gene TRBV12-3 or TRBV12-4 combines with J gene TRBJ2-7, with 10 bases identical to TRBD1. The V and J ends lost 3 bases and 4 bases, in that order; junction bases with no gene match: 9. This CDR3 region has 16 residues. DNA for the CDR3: TGTGCCAGCAGTTTCTCCCTGACAGGGGGCGAGTACGAGCAGTACTTC. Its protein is CASSFSLTGGEYEQYF.

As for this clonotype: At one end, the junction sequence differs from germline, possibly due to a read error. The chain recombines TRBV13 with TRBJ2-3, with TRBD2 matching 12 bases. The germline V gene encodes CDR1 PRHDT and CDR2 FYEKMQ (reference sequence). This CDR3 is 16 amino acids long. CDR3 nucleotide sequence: TGTGCCAGCAGCCCCCGGACTAGCGGGGACACAGCTACGCAGTATTTT. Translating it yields CASSPRTSGDTATQYF.

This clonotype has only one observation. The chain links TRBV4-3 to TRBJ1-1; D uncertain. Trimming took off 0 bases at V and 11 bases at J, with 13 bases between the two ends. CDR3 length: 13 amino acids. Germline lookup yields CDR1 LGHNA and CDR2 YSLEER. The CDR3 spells CASSQEVWKVAFF. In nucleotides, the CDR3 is TGCGCCAGCAGCCAAGAGGTTTGGAAAGTGGCTTTCTTT.

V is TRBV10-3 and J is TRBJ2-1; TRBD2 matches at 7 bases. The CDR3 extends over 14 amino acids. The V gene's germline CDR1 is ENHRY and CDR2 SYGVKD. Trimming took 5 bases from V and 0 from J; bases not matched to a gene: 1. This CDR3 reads CAISPGGSYNEQFF. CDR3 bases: TGTGCCATCAGTCCGGGGGGCTCCTACAATGAGCAGTTCTTC.

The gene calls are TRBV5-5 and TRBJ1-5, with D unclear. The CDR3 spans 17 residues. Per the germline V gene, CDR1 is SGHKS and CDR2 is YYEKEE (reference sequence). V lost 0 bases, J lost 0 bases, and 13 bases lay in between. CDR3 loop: CASSLGDRASSNQPQHF. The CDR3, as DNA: TGTGCCAGCAGCTTGGGGGATCGAGCCTCTAGCAATCAGCCCCAGCATTTT.

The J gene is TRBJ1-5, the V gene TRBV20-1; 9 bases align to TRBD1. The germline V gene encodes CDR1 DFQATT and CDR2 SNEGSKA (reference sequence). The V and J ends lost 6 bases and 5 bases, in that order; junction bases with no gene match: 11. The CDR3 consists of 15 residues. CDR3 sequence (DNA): TGCAGTGCAAGACCTCCGGGGACAGGGCATCAGCCCCAGCATTTT. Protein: CSARPPGTGHQPQHF.

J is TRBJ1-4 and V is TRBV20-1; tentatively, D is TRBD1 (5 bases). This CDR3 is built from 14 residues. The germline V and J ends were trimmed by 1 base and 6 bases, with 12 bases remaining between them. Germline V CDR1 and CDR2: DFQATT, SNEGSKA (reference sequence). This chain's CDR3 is CSARGQFVDEKLFF. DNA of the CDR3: TGCAGTGCTAGAGGACAGTTTGTAGATGAAAAACTGTTTTTT.

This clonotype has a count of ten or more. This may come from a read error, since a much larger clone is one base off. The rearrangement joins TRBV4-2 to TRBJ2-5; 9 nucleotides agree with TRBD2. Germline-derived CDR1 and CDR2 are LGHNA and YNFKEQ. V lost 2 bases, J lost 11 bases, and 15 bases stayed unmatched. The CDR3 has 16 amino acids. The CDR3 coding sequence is TGTGCCAGCAGCCAAAATGGCGGGGGGGCTTTTGGTGAGCAGTACTTC. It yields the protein CASSQNGGGAFGEQYF.

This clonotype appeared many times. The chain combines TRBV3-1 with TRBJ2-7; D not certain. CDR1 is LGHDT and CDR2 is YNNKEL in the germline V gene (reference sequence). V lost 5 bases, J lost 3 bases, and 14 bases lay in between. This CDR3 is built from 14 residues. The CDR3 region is CASSKNKGNYEQYF. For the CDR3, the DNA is TGTGCCAGCAGCAAGAATAAAGGGAACTACGAGCAGTACTTC.

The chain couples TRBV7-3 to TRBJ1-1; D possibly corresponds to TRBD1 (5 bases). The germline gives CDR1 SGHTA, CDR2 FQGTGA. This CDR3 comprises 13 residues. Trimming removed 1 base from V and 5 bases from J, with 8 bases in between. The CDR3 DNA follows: TGTGCCAGCAGCTTAAGTGGGGGGACTGAAGCTTTCTTT. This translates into CASSLSGGTEAFF.

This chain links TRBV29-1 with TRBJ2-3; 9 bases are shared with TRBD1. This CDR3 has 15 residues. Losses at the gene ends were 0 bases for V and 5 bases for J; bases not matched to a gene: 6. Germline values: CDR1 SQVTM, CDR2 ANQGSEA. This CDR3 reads CSVEDHRGRQDTQYF. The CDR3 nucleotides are TGCAGCGTTGAAGATCACAGGGGGCGTCAAGATACGCAGTATTTT.

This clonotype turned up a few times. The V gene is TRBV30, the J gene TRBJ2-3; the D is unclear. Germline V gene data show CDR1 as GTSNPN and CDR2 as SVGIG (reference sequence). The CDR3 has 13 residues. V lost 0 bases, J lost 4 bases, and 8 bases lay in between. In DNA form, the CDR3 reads TGTGCCTGGAGTGTTAGGCTGTCAGATACGCAGTATTTT. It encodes CAWSVRLSDTQYF.

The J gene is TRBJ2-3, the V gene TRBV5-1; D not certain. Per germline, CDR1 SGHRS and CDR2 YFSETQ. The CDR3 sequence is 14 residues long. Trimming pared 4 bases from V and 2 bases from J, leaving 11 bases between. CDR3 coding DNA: TGCGCCAGCAGCATGTCCTTGGACACAGATACGCAGTATTTT. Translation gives CASSMSLDTDTQYF. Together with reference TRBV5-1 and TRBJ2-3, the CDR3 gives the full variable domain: KAGVTQTPRYLIKTRGQQVTLSCSPISGHRSVSWYQQTPGQGLQFLFEYFSETQRNKGNFPGRFSGRQFSNSRSEMNVSTLELGDSALYLCASSMSLDTDTQYFGPGTRLTVL.

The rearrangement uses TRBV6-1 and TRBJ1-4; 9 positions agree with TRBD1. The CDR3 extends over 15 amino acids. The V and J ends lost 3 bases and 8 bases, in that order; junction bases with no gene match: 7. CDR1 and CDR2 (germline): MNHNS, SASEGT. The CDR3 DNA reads TGTGCCAGCAGTGATCGGGACAGGGTCGAAGAAAAACTGTTTTTT. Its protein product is CASSDRDRVEEKLFF.

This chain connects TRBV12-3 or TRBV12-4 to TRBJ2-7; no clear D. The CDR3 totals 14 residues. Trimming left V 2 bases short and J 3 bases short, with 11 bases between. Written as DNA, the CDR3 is TGTGCCAGCAGTTTAATGCGTGCTAGCTACGAGCAGTACTTC. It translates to CASSLMRASYEQYF.

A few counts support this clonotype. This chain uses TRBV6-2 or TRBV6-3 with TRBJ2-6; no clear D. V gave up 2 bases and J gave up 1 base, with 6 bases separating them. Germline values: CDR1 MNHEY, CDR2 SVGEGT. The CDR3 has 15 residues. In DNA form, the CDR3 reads TGTGCCAGCAGTTACGGAGTTTCTGGGGCCAACGTCCTGACTTTC. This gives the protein CASSYGVSGANVLTF.

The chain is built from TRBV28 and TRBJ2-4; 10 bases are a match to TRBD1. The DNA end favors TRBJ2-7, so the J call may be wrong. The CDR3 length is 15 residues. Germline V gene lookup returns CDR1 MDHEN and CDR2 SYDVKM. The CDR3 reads CASSSTGGERYEQYF. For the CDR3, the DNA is TGTGCCAGCAGTTCGACAGGGGGCGAACGCTACGAGCAGTACTTC.

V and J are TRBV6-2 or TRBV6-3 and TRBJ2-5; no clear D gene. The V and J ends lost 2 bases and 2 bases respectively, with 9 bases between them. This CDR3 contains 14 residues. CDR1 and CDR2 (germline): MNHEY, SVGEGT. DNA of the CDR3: TGTGCCAGCAGTTACGGCCCGACTCAAGAGACCCAGTACTTC. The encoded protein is CASSYGPTQETQYF.

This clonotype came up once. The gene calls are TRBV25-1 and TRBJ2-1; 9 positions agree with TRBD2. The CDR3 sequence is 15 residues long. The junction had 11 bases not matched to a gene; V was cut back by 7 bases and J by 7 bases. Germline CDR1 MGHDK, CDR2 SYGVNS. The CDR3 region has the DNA TGTGCCAGCACCGTAGCGGGGGTCCCCTCTAATGAGCAGTTCTTC. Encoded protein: CASTVAGVPSNEQFF.

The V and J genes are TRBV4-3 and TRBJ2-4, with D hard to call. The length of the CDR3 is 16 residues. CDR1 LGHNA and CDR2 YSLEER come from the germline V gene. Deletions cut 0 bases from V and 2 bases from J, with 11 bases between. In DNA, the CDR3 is TGCGCCAGCAGCCAAGAGCGAGGCGATCCCAAAAACATTCAGTACTTC. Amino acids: CASSQERGDPKNIQYF.

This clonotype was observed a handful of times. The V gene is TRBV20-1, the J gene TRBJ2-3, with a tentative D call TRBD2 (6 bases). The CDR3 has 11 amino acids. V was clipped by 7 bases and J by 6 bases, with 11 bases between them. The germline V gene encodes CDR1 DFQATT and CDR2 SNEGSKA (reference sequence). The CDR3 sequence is CSGTSGDTQYF. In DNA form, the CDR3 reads TGCAGTGGTACCAGCGGGGATACGCAGTATTTT.

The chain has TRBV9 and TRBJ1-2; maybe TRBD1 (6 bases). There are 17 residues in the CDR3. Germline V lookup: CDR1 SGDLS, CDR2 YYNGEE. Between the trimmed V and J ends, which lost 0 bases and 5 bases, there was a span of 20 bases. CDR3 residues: CASSVDQGKRIQYGYTF. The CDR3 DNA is TGTGCCAGCAGCGTAGACCAGGGGAAACGGATTCAATATGGCTACACCTTC.

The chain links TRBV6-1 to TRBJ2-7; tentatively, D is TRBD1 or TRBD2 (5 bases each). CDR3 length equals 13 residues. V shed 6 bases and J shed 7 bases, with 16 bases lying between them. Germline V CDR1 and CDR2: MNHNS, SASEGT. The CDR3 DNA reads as TGTGCCAGCAGGTTTCTGGGGGTGGGGGAGCAGTACTTC. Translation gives CASRFLGVGEQYF.

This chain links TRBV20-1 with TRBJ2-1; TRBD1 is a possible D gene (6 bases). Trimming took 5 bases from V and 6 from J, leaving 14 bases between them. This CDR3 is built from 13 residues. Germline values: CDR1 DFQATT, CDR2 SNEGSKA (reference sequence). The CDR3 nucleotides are TGCAGTGCTCGACGGGACACCTTCAATGAGCAGTTCTTC. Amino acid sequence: CSARRDTFNEQFF.

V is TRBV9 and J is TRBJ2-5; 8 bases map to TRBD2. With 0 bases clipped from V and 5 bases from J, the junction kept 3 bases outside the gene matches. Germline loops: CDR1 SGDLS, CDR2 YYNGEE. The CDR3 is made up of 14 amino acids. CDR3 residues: CASSVAGGTETQYF. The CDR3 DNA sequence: TGTGCCAGCAGCGTAGCGGGGGGGACTGAGACCCAGTACTTC.

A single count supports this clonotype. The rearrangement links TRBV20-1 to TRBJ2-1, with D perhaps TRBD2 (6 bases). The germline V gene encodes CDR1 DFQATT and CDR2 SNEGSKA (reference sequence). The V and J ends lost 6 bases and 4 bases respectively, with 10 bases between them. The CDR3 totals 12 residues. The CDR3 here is CSARGLYNEQFF. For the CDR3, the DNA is TGCAGTGCAAGGGGACTGTACAATGAGCAGTTCTTC.

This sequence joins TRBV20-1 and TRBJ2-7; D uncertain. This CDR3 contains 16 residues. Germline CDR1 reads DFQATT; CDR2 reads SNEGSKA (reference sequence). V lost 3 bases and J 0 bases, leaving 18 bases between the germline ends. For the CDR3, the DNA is TGCAGTGCTAGCATTGTGGAGATGCGGAGCTCCTACGAGCAGTACTTC. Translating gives CSASIVEMRSSYEQYF.